This note documents a single T cell receptor beta chain sequence. A single base separates this from a much larger clone, so it may be a read error. The authors prepared the TCRbeta library with unique molecular identifiers. TCRdb analysed the PCR reads with MiXCR anew, one entry per CDR3 protein. Seen here are some 500,000 distinct CDR3 sequences, approximately 32% observed once, and the top ten hold approximately 2.3%. Germline values: CDR1 SEHNR, CDR2 FQNEAQ (reference sequence). This CDR3 has 11 amino acids. V lost 1 base and J lost 5, with 3 bases in between. The data are from a study of T-cell reconstitution after alpha-beta-depleted transplantation in children.

The clonotype originates from a human donor who donated a stem cell graft to a child with aplastic anemia. This sequence joins TRBV7-9 and TRBJ2-7; D unresolved. The specimen comprised PBMCs from the stem cell graft donor, sampled from the stem cell graft. The DNA of the CDR3 is TGTGCCAGCAGCTTAGATGACGAGCAGTACTTC. As protein: CASSLDDEQYF.